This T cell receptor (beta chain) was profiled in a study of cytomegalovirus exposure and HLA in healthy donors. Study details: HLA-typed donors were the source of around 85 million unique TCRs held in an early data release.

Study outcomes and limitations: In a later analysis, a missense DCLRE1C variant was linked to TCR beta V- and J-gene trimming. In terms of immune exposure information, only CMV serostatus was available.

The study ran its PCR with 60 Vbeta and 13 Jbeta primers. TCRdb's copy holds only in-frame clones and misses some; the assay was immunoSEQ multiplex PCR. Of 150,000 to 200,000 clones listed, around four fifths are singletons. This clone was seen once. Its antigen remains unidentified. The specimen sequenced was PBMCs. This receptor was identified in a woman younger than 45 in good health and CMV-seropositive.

CDR3 nucleotides: TGTGCCAGCAGCCGGACAGGGGTAGGTGAAGATACGCAGTATTTT. Translation: CASSRTGVGEDTQYF. The chain joins TRBV6-4 to TRBJ2-3; TRBD1 agrees at 9 bases. With 6 bases clipped from V and 5 bases from J, the junction kept 9 bases outside the gene matches. The CDR3 contains 15 residues. The germline V gene encodes CDR1 MRHNA and CDR2 SNTAGT.